This T cell receptor beta chain was sequenced for a study of T cells after yellow fever vaccination. Study-wide context: The authors prepared low-cell-number fractions using SMART-Seq v4 Ultra Low Input. General observations from the study: Post-booster repertoires contained most primary-vaccination clones again (about 95% CD4, 85% to 90% CD8).

There are many counts of this clonotype. Germline and junction disagree at one end, which may indicate a read error. TCRdb analysed the 5' RACE reads with MiXCR anew, one entry per CDR3 protein. The sample lists about 45,000 distinct CDR3 sequences, roughly 6.4% occurring once. Material: CD8+ T cells not binding an NS4B(214-222) dextramer, sorted from PBMCs, obtained 45 days after the yellow fever booster vaccination. This receptor was obtained from a young man who received the YFV17D yellow fever vaccine.

CDR3 loop: CANSFGGSYNEQFF. The CDR3 DNA reads as TGTGCCAACAGTTTCGGGGGTTCCTACAATGAGCAGTTCTTC. V usage is TRBV12-3 or TRBV12-4 and J usage is TRBJ2-1; TRBD2 is a possible D gene (6 bases). The CDR3 covers 14 residues.